This is a list of T cell receptor beta chains from one sample in a study of monozygotic twins with inflammatory bowel disease. From its re-call of the 5' RACE reads, TCRdb lists each CDR3 protein once, without DNA. In all, the sample yields roughly 150,000 distinct CDR3 sequences. Material for sequencing was blood. Receptor source: a human donor with ulcerative colitis or Crohn's disease, or a healthy co-twin of an affected twin (not recorded which). Both conserved end residues are part of each CDR3. Each record gives: V gene, J gene, CDR3 protein.

>TRBV2|TRBJ2-1
CASSGVYNEQFF
>TRBV29-1|TRBJ2-3
CSVEGTDTQYF
>TRBV3-1|TRBJ2-5
CASSQDQKTQYF
>TRBV5-1|TRBJ1-1
CASSLPSGNTEAFF
>TRBV9|TRBJ2-7
CASSPRGTGDYEQYF
>TRBV3-1|TRBJ2-1
CASSQVLGREGVGEQFF
>TRBV20-1|TRBJ1-5
CSAQPGLGNQPQHF
>TRBV7-2|TRBJ2-7
CASSLTRREQYF
>TRBV18|TRBJ2-7
CASSPRDRSYEQYF
>TRBV7-8|TRBJ1-5
CASSLSGIYSNQPQHF
>TRBV5-1|TRBJ1-2
CASSLGQGSHYGYTF
>TRBV5-6|TRBJ2-3
CASSLSELAIIDTQYF
>TRBV13|TRBJ2-1
CASSWREYNEQFF
>TRBV7-2|TRBJ2-7
CASSLFLNEQYF
>TRBV7-7|TRBJ2-5
CASSLNGPRETQYF
>TRBV28|TRBJ2-6
CASSSTGGEVSPGANVLTF
>TRBV18|TRBJ1-2
CASSPLTGTETF
>TRBV12-3/TRBV12-4|TRBJ2-2
CASSLALATGGETGELFF
>TRBV19|TRBJ2-1
CASSLTRLAGTFNEQFF
>TRBV6-5|TRBJ1-1
CASSYPGGGTEAFF
>TRBV5-1|TRBJ2-1
CASSLGPNQRSLMYNEQFF
>TRBV5-1|TRBJ1-1
CASSSGQEILNTEAFF
>TRBV6-1|TRBJ2-5
CASRGLAGGVETQYF
>TRBV20-1|TRBJ2-7
CSARAPSTGDYEQYF
>TRBV12-3/TRBV12-4|TRBJ1-4
CASSITGIVSEKLFF
>TRBV5-1|TRBJ2-2
CASSLNTGELFF
>TRBV20-1|TRBJ1-4
CSAVTGGNEKLFF
>TRBV24-1|TRBJ1-6
CATSDNRGSPLHF